The sequence of this T cell receptor beta chain was determined in a study of identifying expanded T cells in peripheral blood. Findings and limits, study-wide: Technical replicates showed approximately 1.2 changed clones; around two weeks 15 to 20; four weeks 19.

A remark on this clone: Its antigen remains unknown.

Libraries were prepared by immunoSEQ multiplex PCR; TCRdb keeps only in-frame clonotypes and omits some of them. This sample carries fewer than 80,000 clones, around 86% of them seen once, and the ten largest clones take roughly 19%. This receptor was obtained from a person aged 18 to 69 in good health. The sample consisted of blood.

CDR3 bases: TGTGCCAGCAGCCGGGACAGTTCGAACACCGGGGAGCTGTTTTTT. This gives the protein CASSRDSSNTGELFF. V is TRBV7-7 and J is TRBJ2-2, with TRBD1 matching 7 bases. The CDR3 extends over 15 amino acids. Germline V gene lookup returns CDR1 SSHAT and CDR2 FNYEAQ (reference sequence). The junction had 3 bases not matched to a gene; V was cut back by 5 bases and J by 0 bases. The full variable domain, its missing parts supplied by reference TRBV7-7 and TRBJ2-2, is GAGVSQSPRYKVTKRGQDVTLRCDPISSHATLYWYQQALGQGPEFLTYFNYEAQPDKSGLPSDRFSAERPEGSISTLTIQRTEQRDSAMYRCASSRDSSNTGELFFGEGSRLTVL.